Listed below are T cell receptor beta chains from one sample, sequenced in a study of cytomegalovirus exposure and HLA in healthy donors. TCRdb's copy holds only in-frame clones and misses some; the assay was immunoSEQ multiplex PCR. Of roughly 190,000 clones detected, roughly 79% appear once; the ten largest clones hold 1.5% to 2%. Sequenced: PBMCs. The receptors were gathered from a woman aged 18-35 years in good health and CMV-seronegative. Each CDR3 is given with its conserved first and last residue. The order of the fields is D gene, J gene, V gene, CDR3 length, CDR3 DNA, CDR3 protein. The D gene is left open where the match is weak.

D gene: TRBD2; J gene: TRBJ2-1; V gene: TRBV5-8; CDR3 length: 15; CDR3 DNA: TGTGCCAGCAGCTACGGGGGGGCCAACTACAATGAGCAGTTCTTC; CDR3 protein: CASSYGGANYNEQFF
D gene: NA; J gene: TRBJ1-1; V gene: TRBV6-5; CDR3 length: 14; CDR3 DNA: TGTGCCAGCAGTTACTCGTCAAAGAACACTGAAGCTTTCTTT; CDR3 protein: CASSYSSKNTEAFF
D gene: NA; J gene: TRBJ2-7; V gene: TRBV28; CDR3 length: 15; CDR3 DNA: TGTGCCAGCAGTTACCGGGACTCGACATCCTACGAGCAGTACTTC; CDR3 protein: CASSYRDSTSYEQYF
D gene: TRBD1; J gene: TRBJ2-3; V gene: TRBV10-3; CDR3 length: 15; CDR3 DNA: TGTGCCATCAGTGAGTCTAGGGGGCCCACAGATACGCAGTATTTT; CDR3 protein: CAISESRGPTDTQYF
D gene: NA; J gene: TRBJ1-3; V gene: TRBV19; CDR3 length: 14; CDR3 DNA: TGTGCCAGTAGCCGGATAGGGGCTGGAAACACCATATATTTT; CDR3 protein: CASSRIGAGNTIYF
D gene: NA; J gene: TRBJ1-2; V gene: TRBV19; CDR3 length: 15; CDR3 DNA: TGTGCCAGTAGTATAGTCCATACAGCTAACTATGGCTACACCTTC; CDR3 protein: CASSIVHTANYGYTF
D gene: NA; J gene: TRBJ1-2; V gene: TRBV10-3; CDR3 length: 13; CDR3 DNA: TGTGCCATCACGAGTCGGGGGAACTATGGCTACACCTTC; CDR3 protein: CAITSRGNYGYTF
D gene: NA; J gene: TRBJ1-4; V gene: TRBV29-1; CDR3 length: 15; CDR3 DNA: TGCAGCGTGTCGGGCTCTGACTCTAGGGGTGAAAAACTGTTTTTT; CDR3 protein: CSVSGSDSRGEKLFF
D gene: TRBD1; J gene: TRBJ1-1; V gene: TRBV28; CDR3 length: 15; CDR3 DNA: TGTGCCAGCAGTCCCCGACAGGGGTTGAGGACTGAAGCTTTCTTT; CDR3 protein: CASSPRQGLRTEAFF
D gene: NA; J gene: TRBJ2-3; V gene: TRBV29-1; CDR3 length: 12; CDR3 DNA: TGCAGCGCTGGGCTTTATACAGATACGCAGTATTTT; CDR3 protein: CSAGLYTDTQYF